The 7 T cell receptor beta chains below come from one sample, sequenced in a study of liver allograft versus peripheral blood T cells. Study information: Transplanted-liver and recipient peripheral blood T cell receptor repertoires were compared.

One entry per CDR3 protein results from TCRdb running MiXCR on the reads. The sample shows around 17,000 distinct CDR3 sequences, more than 20% of them seen only once. Receptors were obtained from a human patient who had a liver transplant. The graft donor may have given rise to some T cells.

The chain couples TRBV12-3 or TRBV12-4 to TRBJ2-1, with D hard to call. V was pared by 3 bases and J by 2 bases, with 8 bases between. The CDR3 is 14 residues long. The chain's CDR3 is CASSLDPTYNEQFF. The DNA for the CDR3 is TGTGCCAGCAGTTTGGATCCAACCTACAATGAGCAGTTCTTC.

The rearrangement uses TRBV20-1 and TRBJ1-3; D ambiguous. Trimming removed 5 bases from V and 0 bases from J, with 11 bases in between. CDR1 DFQATT and CDR2 SNEGSKA come from the germline V gene (reference sequence). The length of the CDR3 is 14 residues. CDR3 sequence: CSALDPLSGNTIYF. CDR3 coding DNA: TGCAGTGCTTTAGACCCCCTCTCTGGAAACACCATATATTTT.

V and J are TRBV28 and TRBJ2-7; 8 nucleotides match TRBD2. Germline CDR1 MDHEN, CDR2 SYDVKM. This CDR3 contains 14 residues. V trimming: 4 bases; J trimming: 7 bases; junction bases outside the gene matches: 9. This CDR3 reads CASSSPGLAGEQYF. Here the CDR3 DNA reads TGTGCCAGCAGTTCCCCCGGGCTAGCGGGTGAGCAGTACTTC.

This clonotype counts as medium-sized (0.01 to 0.1%). This chain connects TRBV29-1 to TRBJ2-5, with D tentatively TRBD1 (5 bases). CDR1 and CDR2 (germline): SQVTM, ANQGSEA. CDR3 length equals 14 residues. V was trimmed by 2 bases and J by 1 base, leaving 11 bases between them. The CDR3 sequence: CSVEMWGFQETQYF. For the CDR3, the DNA is TGCAGCGTTGAAATGTGGGGCTTCCAAGAGACCCAGTACTTC.

This clonotype was seen at least ten times. V usage is TRBV5-4 and J usage is TRBJ1-4, with a weak D call TRBD1 (5 bases). CDR1 and CDR2 from the germline V gene are SGHNT and YYREEE (reference sequence). V dropped 4 bases and J dropped 0 bases, with 13 bases sitting between them. The CDR3 totals 16 residues. The CDR3 DNA is TGTGCCAGCAGCACCGACAGACCCGCAACTAATGAAAAACTGTTTTTT. This translates into CASSTDRPATNEKLFF.

Only a few counts were recorded for this clonotype. V usage is TRBV15 and J usage is TRBJ2-4; 12 nucleotides agree with TRBD1. After removal of 5 bases from V and 2 bases from J, the junction contained 13 bases not matched to a gene. Germline V gene lookup returns CDR1 LNHNV and CDR2 YYDKDF (reference sequence). The CDR3 totals 19 residues. CDR3 sequence: CATSSSRPGQGASKNIQYF. In DNA form, the CDR3 reads TGTGCCACCAGCTCATCACGACCGGGACAGGGGGCGTCCAAAAACATTCAGTACTTC.

This clonotype was seen repeatedly, ten times or more. The chain employs TRBV13 and TRBJ2-7, with 10 bases identical to TRBD2. This CDR3 comprises 14 residues. J lost 3 bases, V lost 5 bases, and 4 bases had no gene match. The germline gives CDR1 PRHDT, CDR2 FYEKMQ (reference sequence). In nucleotides, the CDR3 is TGTGCCAGCAGCATTAGGACTAGCGGCTACGAGCAGTACTTC. Its translation is CASSIRTSGYEQYF.